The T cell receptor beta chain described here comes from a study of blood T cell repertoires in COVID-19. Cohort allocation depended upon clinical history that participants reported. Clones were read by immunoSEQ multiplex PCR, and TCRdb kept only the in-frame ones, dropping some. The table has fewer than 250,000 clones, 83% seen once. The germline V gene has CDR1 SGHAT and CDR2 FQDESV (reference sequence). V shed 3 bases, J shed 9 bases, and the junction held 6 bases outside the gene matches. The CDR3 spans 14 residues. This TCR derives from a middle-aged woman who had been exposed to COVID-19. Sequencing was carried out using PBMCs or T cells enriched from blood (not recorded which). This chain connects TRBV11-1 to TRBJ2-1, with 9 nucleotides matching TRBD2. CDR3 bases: TGTGCCAGCAGCTTGGGCGGGGGGGCCGGTGAGCAGTTCTTC. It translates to CASSLGGGAGEQFF.